Shown below are 16 T cell receptor beta chains from a single sample sequenced in a study of cytomegalovirus exposure and HLA in healthy donors. The PCR had 60 Vbeta and 13 Jbeta primers. This table comes from immunoSEQ multiplex PCR, and its TCRdb copy is limited to in-frame clones, with some not included. The table lists 80,000 to 100,000 clones, about two thirds of them singletons. Sequenced sample: PBMCs. The receptors derive from a man aged 50 to 59 in good health and CMV-seronegative.

The chain uses TRBV28 and TRBJ1-5; the match to TRBD1 covers 7 bases. In germline, CDR1 is MDHEN, CDR2 SYDVKM. This CDR3 comprises 13 residues. The J segment lost 6 bases and the V segment lost 5 bases, leaving 4 bases of the junction unmatched. This CDR3 reads CASSPGGGQPQHF. In nucleotides, the CDR3 is TGTGCCAGCAGTCCAGGGGGAGGTCAGCCCCAGCATTTT.

This clone has a handful of counts. The V gene is TRBV27, the J gene TRBJ2-2; D is perhaps TRBD1 (5 bases). The CDR3 runs to 14 residues. Trimming stripped 2 bases from V and 4 bases from J, with 8 bases between. CDR1 and CDR2 (germline): MNHEY, SMNVEV (reference sequence). The CDR3 loop is CASSLQGGTGELFF. As DNA, the CDR3 is TGTGCCAGCAGTTTACAGGGTGGCACCGGGGAGCTGTTTTTT.

This chain uses TRBV19 with TRBJ2-7, with 7 bases identical to TRBD1. Germline V gene data show CDR1 as LNHDA and CDR2 as SQIVND (reference sequence). This CDR3 is built from 16 residues. J gave up 4 bases and V 3 bases, and 12 bases lay outside the gene matches. CDR3 in DNA: TGTGCCAGTAGTATTTCTGGGACAGACCTCGGGTACGAGCAGTACTTC. Amino acid sequence: CASSISGTDLGYEQYF.

The CDR3 DNA is TGTGCCAGCAGAACTCAGGGGATAGAGACCCAGTACTTC. Translation: CASRTQGIETQYF. The rearrangement links TRBV6-1 to TRBJ2-5; weak D call: TRBD1 (6 bases). Trimming removed 6 bases from V and 4 bases from J, with 12 bases in between. Germline-derived CDR1 and CDR2 are MNHNS and SASEGT. The CDR3 contains 13 residues.

This rearrangement joins TRBV27 to TRBJ1-5; D perhaps matches TRBD1 (5 bases). Trimming took off 4 bases at V and 0 bases at J, with 10 bases between the two ends. Germline V gene sequence: CDR1 MNHEY, CDR2 SMNVEV (reference sequence). The CDR3 length is 15 residues. The CDR3 DNA reads as TGTGCCAGCAGTTCGGGACTGAGTAGCAATCAGCCCCAGCATTTT. Its protein product is CASSSGLSSNQPQHF.

V usage is TRBV27 and J usage is TRBJ1-2; no definite D call. V was pared by 0 bases and J by 2 bases, with 4 bases between. The CDR3 runs to 13 residues. The germline gives CDR1 MNHEY, CDR2 SMNVEV (reference sequence). CDR3 sequence: CASSLSQNYGYTF. CDR3 nucleotides: TGTGCCAGCAGTTTATCCCAGAACTATGGCTACACCTTC.

The count of this clone is one. The V gene is TRBV27, the J gene TRBJ1-1; no firm D call. The CDR3 is 13 residues long. V dropped 5 bases and J dropped 4 bases, with 11 bases sitting between them. Germline values: CDR1 MNHEY, CDR2 SMNVEV (reference sequence). CDR3 DNA: TGTGCCAGCAGTATCCCAGGTGGCACTGAAGCTTTCTTT. It is translated as CASSIPGGTEAFF.

The chain combines TRBV6-1 with TRBJ2-5; D possibly corresponds to TRBD1 (6 bases). The J call may be faulty, since TRBJ2-7 better matches the DNA end. The germline CDR1 and CDR2 sequences are MNHNS and SASEGT. CDR3 size: 14 residues. The CDR3 sequence: CASTTGQLNYEQYF. DNA for the CDR3: TGTGCCAGCACAACGGGACAACTGAACTACGAGCAGTACTTC.

This chain links TRBV5-6 with TRBJ2-7; 7 nucleotides match TRBD2. With V trimmed by 1 base and J by 4 bases, 5 bases remained unmatched. This CDR3 is 14 amino acids long. CDR1 SGHDT and CDR2 YYEEEE come from the germline V gene. This CDR3 reads CASSLPSGEYEQYF. The CDR3 DNA reads as TGTGCCAGCAGCTTGCCCAGCGGGGAGTACGAGCAGTACTTC.

As DNA, the CDR3 is TGTGCCAGCAGTTCCCCGGGACAGGGCGGCCAGCCCCAGCATTTT. Translating it yields CASSSPGQGGQPQHF. The chain employs TRBV28 and TRBJ1-5; 9 nucleotides line up with TRBD1. Germline CDR1 and CDR2: MDHEN and SYDVKM. With V trimmed by 4 bases and J by 7 bases, 8 bases remained unmatched. The CDR3 has 15 residues.

The chain joins TRBV9 to TRBJ2-2, with 8 positions matching TRBD1. Germline loops: CDR1 SGDLS, CDR2 YYNGEE. This CDR3 is built from 16 residues. The J segment lost 6 bases and the V segment lost 4 bases, leaving 11 bases of the junction unmatched. CDR3 protein: CASSPRPDRDPGELFF. The DNA of the CDR3 is TGTGCCAGCAGCCCTCGCCCGGACAGGGATCCCGGGGAGCTGTTTTTT.

V is TRBV19 and J is TRBJ2-6; no clear D gene. V shed 6 bases and J shed 3 bases, with 24 bases lying between them. Germline V lookup: CDR1 LNHDA, CDR2 SQIVND (reference sequence). The CDR3 sequence is 19 residues long. The CDR3 spells CASSMNPDGLAFGANVLTF. DNA for the CDR3: TGTGCCAGTAGCATGAACCCTGACGGGTTAGCTTTTGGGGCCAACGTCCTGACTTTC. Variable domain in full (rest from reference TRBV19 and TRBJ2-6): DGGITQSPKYLFRKEGQNVTLSCEQNLNHDAMYWYRQDPGQGLRLIYYSQIVNDFQKGDIAEGYSVSREKKESFPLTVTSAQKNPTAFYLCASSMNPDGLAFGANVLTFGAGSRLTVL.

The V and J genes are TRBV19 and TRBJ1-5, with D perhaps TRBD1 (5 bases). This CDR3 region has 15 residues. The V end was cut by 6 bases, the J end by 0 bases, with 12 bases between. In germline, CDR1 is LNHDA, CDR2 SQIVND (reference sequence). CDR3 sequence (DNA): TGTGCCAGTAGGCAGGGTAGGTTTAGCAATCAGCCCCAGCATTTT. Translated: CASRQGRFSNQPQHF.

The CDR3 DNA follows: TGTGCCTGGAGAGGGACCGGGACAGGGACCTACGAGCAGTACTTC. This gives the protein CAWRGTGTGTYEQYF. This rearrangement joins TRBV30 to TRBJ2-7, with TRBD1 matching over 9 bases. CDR1 and CDR2 (germline): GTSNPN, SVGIG (reference sequence). J was trimmed by 2 bases and V by 3 bases; bases with no gene match: 8. There are 15 residues in the CDR3.

This clone was detected a few times. The chain uses TRBV25-1 and TRBJ1-1; D remains unclear. The CDR3 has 15 amino acids. V gave up 7 bases and J gave up 1 base, with 16 bases separating them. CDR1 and CDR2 from the germline V gene are MGHDK and SYGVNS. The CDR3, as DNA: TGTGCCAGCACCCTGTGGGAGGCCTCGAACACTGAAGCTTTCTTT. This gives the protein CASTLWEASNTEAFF.

The chain carries TRBV7-9 and TRBJ2-1; possibly TRBD2 for D (5 bases). V lost 1 base and J lost 14, with 12 bases in between. The CDR3 consists of 12 residues. CDR1 and CDR2 from the germline V gene are SEHNR and FQNEAQ (reference sequence). CDR3 sequence: CASSLVDGVKFF. In DNA, the CDR3 is TGTGCCAGCAGCTTAGTCGACGGGGTGAAGTTCTTC.